This T cell receptor (beta chain) was identified in a study of cytomegalovirus exposure and HLA in healthy donors. A note on this clone: Its antigen is as yet unknown.

This CDR3 is built from 17 residues. The ends lost 0 bases at V and 1 base at J; junction bases unmatched: 5. The V gene's germline CDR1 is SGHRS and CDR2 YFSETQ. Primers included in the PCR were 60 Vbeta and 13 Jbeta primers. The method was immunoSEQ multiplex PCR; TCRdb's version includes in-frame clones alone and lacks a portion of them. This sample has 45,000 to 60,000 clones, with approximately 70% found just once. Healthy individuals who donated bone marrow served as the donors. Study findings and constraints: There were under 200 TCR beta chains listed as cytomegalovirus-associated.

The sample consisted of PBMCs. This chain joins TRBV5-1 and TRBJ2-3; 10 bases map to TRBD2. The TCR comes from a man aged 25-45 years in good health and CMV-seronegative. The CDR3 protein is CASSLAQAGGGTDTQYF. CDR3 nucleotide sequence: TGCGCCAGCAGCTTGGCCCAAGCGGGAGGGGGCACAGATACGCAGTATTTT.